One sample yielded the 13 T cell receptor beta chains listed below, sequenced in a study of control samples from healthy donors and cancer patients. Using immunoSEQ multiplex PCR, the repertoire was profiled, and TCRdb retains in-frame clones only, with some absent. The table has 150,000 to 200,000 clones, 85% to 95% seen once. The specimen was blood. These receptors all come from a man between 18 and 29 years old in good health.

The chain employs TRBV10-3 and TRBJ1-1, with 8 bases that match TRBD1. The germline CDR1 and CDR2 sequences are ENHRY and SYGVKD. The CDR3 is 15 amino acids. V lost 4 bases, J lost 3 bases, and 7 bases stayed unmatched. CDR3 sequence: CAISVSDRVDTEAFF. For the CDR3, the DNA is TGTGCCATCAGTGTCTCGGACAGGGTGGACACTGAAGCTTTCTTT.

The chain employs TRBV2 and TRBJ1-2, with D tentatively TRBD1 (5 bases). This CDR3 is built from 14 residues. The V gene lost 6 bases and the J gene lost 2 bases, with 13 bases spanning the gap. Germline V lookup: CDR1 SNHLY, CDR2 FYNNEI. The CDR3, as DNA: TGTGCCAGCAGGGATGACAGATCGAACTATGGCTACACCTTC. Amino acids: CASRDDRSNYGYTF.

This chain connects TRBV21-1 to TRBJ2-7; the tabulated D call, TRBD1, remains unverified against the DNA. TRBV21-1 is shown as a pseudogene. CDR3 size: 14 residues. CDR3 DNA: TGTGCCAGCAGCAAAGACCCACAGGGACCCGAGCAGTACTTC. This encodes CASSKDPQGPEQYF.

The rearrangement links TRBV12-3 or TRBV12-4 to TRBJ2-3; D is unclear. This CDR3 is built from 13 residues. The V and J ends lost 5 bases and 6 bases respectively, with 12 bases between them. CDR3 region: CASSRRGPDTQYF. The CDR3 nucleotides are TGTGCCAGCAGTCGACGTGGTCCCGATACGCAGTATTTT.

This clone was observed once. The V gene is TRBV5-1, the J gene TRBJ2-1; D unresolved. CDR3 length equals 16 residues. CDR1 is SGHRS and CDR2 is YFSETQ in the germline V gene. Trimming removed 3 bases at V and 3 bases at J, with 16 bases between. CDR3 sequence reads: CASSSVLVPDYNEQFF. CDR3 nucleotide sequence: TGCGCCAGCAGCTCCGTATTGGTCCCGGACTACAATGAGCAGTTCTTC. The variable domain in full, completed from reference TRBV5-1 and TRBJ2-1, reads KAGVTQTPRYLIKTRGQQVTLSCSPISGHRSVSWYQQTPGQGLQFLFEYFSETQRNKGNFPGRFSGRQFSNSRSEMNVSTLELGDSALYLCASSSVLVPDYNEQFFGPGTRLTVL.

V and J are TRBV19 and TRBJ1-1; tentative D call: TRBD1 (6 bases). The CDR3 extends over 14 amino acids. Looked up from germline, CDR1 is LNHDA and CDR2 is SQIVND (reference sequence). V was cut by 2 bases and J by 1 base, with 8 bases left in between. The CDR3, as DNA: TGTGCCAGTAGTATAAGCAGGGGGAACACTGAAGCTTTCTTT. Translating gives CASSISRGNTEAFF.

V is TRBV3-1 (or the pseudogene TRBV3-2) and J is TRBJ2-1; 9 nucleotides line up with TRBD1. After removal of 5 bases from V and 5 bases from J, the junction contained 10 bases not matched to a gene. The CDR3 loop spans 16 amino acids. The germline V gene has CDR1 LGHDT and CDR2 YNNKEL (reference sequence). In DNA form, the CDR3 reads TGTGCCAGCAGCAATTTCCTGGGACAGGGCCACAATGAGCAGTTCTTC. Translation gives CASSNFLGQGHNEQFF.

The chain links TRBV6-5 to TRBJ2-5; D is ambiguous. The CDR3 covers 16 residues. Between the trimmed V and J ends, which lost 2 bases and 4 bases, there was a span of 17 bases. Germline V gives CDR1 MNHEY, CDR2 SVGAGI. In DNA, the CDR3 is TGTGCCAGCAGTTACGACTCTGCTTTCGGGCCAGAGACCCAGTACTTC. It is translated as CASSYDSAFGPETQYF.

V and J are TRBV7-2 and TRBJ2-7, with D unclear. V was cut by 2 bases and J by 7 bases, with 12 bases left in between. The CDR3 sequence is 13 residues long. Germline V gives CDR1 SGHTA, CDR2 FQGNSA. In nucleotides, the CDR3 is TGTGCCAGCAGCTTAAGAAGCCGCCGAGAGCAGTACTTC. This gives the protein CASSLRSRREQYF.

This sequence joins TRBV3-1 (or the pseudogene TRBV3-2) and TRBJ2-2; no reliable D call. The CDR3 runs to 14 residues. Germline V gene sequence: CDR1 LGHDT, CDR2 YNNKEL (reference sequence). V was trimmed by 1 base and J by 1 base, leaving 4 bases between them. The CDR3 is CASSQAGNTGELFF. Written as DNA, the CDR3 is TGTGCCAGCAGCCAAGCCGGGAACACCGGGGAGCTGTTTTTT.

This rearrangement joins TRBV18 to TRBJ1-5, with a possible D match to TRBD1 (5 bases). Looked up from germline, CDR1 is KGHSH and CDR2 is LQKENI. V dropped 6 bases and J dropped 6 bases, with 15 bases sitting between them. The CDR3 length is 14 residues. The CDR3 nucleotides are TGTGCCAGCTCTGATCAGGGCGGGGTTCAGCCCCAGCATTTT. It translates to CASSDQGGVQPQHF.

This chain links TRBV3-1 (or the pseudogene TRBV3-2) with TRBJ1-3, with D unclear. The germline V gene encodes CDR1 LGHDT and CDR2 YNNKEL (reference sequence). Trimming took 5 bases from V and 2 from J, leaving 13 bases between them. The CDR3 loop spans 15 amino acids. The CDR3 nucleotides are TGTGCCAGCAGCTTAAGACACGACCCTGGAAACACCATATATTTT. Translated, it gives CASSLRHDPGNTIYF.

V and J are TRBV14 and TRBJ1-2; D is unclear. The V gene's germline CDR1 is SGHDN and CDR2 FVKESK. The CDR3 consists of 15 residues. Trimming removed 3 bases at V and 3 bases at J, with 14 bases between. The DNA for the CDR3 is TGTGCCAGCAGCCATAATCGGGGAGCGGACTATGGCTACACCTTC. It yields the protein CASSHNRGADYGYTF.